Listed below are T cell receptor beta chains from one sample, sequenced in a study of T cell responses to AZD1222 COVID-19 vaccine. Profiled with immunoSEQ multiplex PCR; TCRdb holds only in-frame clones, not every one. The sample lists about 130,000 clones, approximately 89% occurring once. The sample was peripheral blood, taken 28 days after the second AZD1222 dose. These receptors came from an adult who received the AZD1222 COVID-19 vaccine. Each CDR3 is given with its conserved first and last residue. The D gene is left open where the match is weak. A row's size may be missing; if present it is once, few, many or a size class.

D,size,V,J,CDR3,DNA
.,.,TRBV3-1/TRBV3-2,TRBJ2-1,CASSRRENEQFF,TGTGCCAGCAGCCGCCGGGAGAATGAGCAGTTCTTC
.,.,TRBV4-2,TRBJ1-3,CASSQSSPGNTIYF,TGTGCCAGCAGCCAATCCAGTCCGGGAAACACCATATATTTT
.,.,TRBV19,TRBJ1-5,CASSTLGGYSNQPQHF,TGTGCCAGTAGCACCCTCGGGGGGTATAGCAATCAGCCCCAGCATTTT
.,.,TRBV7-8,TRBJ2-1,CASSLAPGSPNNEQFF,TGTGCCAGCAGCTTAGCCCCCGGGAGCCCCAACAATGAGCAGTTCTTC
.,.,TRBV4-2,TRBJ1-5,CASSEQVNSNQPQHF,TGTGCCAGCAGCGAACAGGTTAATAGCAATCAGCCCCAGCATTTT
.,.,TRBV7-9,TRBJ2-7,CASSYSITSSSYEQYF,TGTGCCAGCAGCTACTCTATTACGTCCAGCTCCTACGAGCAGTACTTC
.,.,TRBV24-1,TRBJ1-1,CATSRGGWDEAFF,TGTGCCACCAGTCGAGGGGGTTGGGATGAAGCTTTCTTT
.,.,TRBV19,TRBJ2-7,CASTPRQGGSYEQYF,TGTGCCAGTACCCCCCGACAGGGAGGGTCCTACGAGCAGTACTTC
TRBD1,.,TRBV7-2,TRBJ2-2,CASSKKVQGATGELFF,TGTGCCAGCAGCAAGAAAGTCCAGGGGGCTACCGGGGAGCTGTTTTTT
.,once,TRBV5-4,TRBJ1-1,CASSLGEGANTEAFF,TGTGCCAGCAGCTTGGGAGAAGGGGCGAACACTGAAGCTTTCTTT
TRBD1,.,TRBV6-6,TRBJ1-4,CASSRGQGSTNEKLFF,TGTGCCAGCAGTCGAGGACAGGGCTCAACTAATGAAAAACTGTTTTTT
TRBD1,.,TRBV2,TRBJ1-2,CATRQGNNYGYTF,TGTGCCACAAGACAGGGTAATAACTATGGCTACACCTTC
.,.,TRBV28,TRBJ1-3,CASSFTGTNSGNTIYF,TGTGCCAGCAGTTTTACAGGGACAAACTCTGGAAACACCATATATTTT
.,.,TRBV4-3,TRBJ2-7,CASSQGAGISYEQYF,TGCGCCAGCAGCCAAGGGGCAGGGATCTCCTACGAGCAGTACTTC
.,.,TRBV5-1,TRBJ1-6,CASSLASSSYNSPLHF,TGCGCCAGCAGCTTGGCGTCCAGCTCCTATAATTCACCCCTCCACTTT
TRBD1,.,TRBV29-1,TRBJ2-7,CSVPRQGTYEQYF,TGCAGCGTGCCCCGACAGGGTACCTACGAGCAGTACTTC
.,.,TRBV6-1,TRBJ1-2,CASSEGQEAPYGYTF,TGTGCCAGCAGTGAAGGCCAGGAGGCTCCCTATGGCTACACCTTC
.,.,TRBV25-1,TRBJ1-2,CASSVESLYGYTF,TGTGCCAGCAGTGTTGAGAGCCTCTATGGCTACACCTTC
TRBD1,.,TRBV18,TRBJ1-1,CASSPLQGANTEAFF,TGTGCCAGCTCGCCACTTCAGGGGGCGAACACTGAAGCTTTCTTT
.,.,TRBV20-1,TRBJ2-1,CSAVGNEQFF,TGCAGTGCTGTTGGCAATGAGCAGTTCTTC
TRBD1,.,TRBV7-9,TRBJ2-7,CASSLRIGQENSYEQYF,TGTGCCAGCAGCTTGCGGATTGGACAGGAAAATTCCTACGAGCAGTACTTC
.,.,TRBV12-3/TRBV12-4,TRBJ2-7,CASSLKGPGEQYF,TGTGCCAGCAGTTTGAAAGGGCCGGGCGAGCAGTACTTC
TRBD1,.,TRBV29-1,TRBJ1-2,CSVEDLEDRGFLGYTF,TGCAGCGTTGAAGATCTTGAGGACAGGGGGTTTCTTGGCTACACCTTC
.,.,TRBV24-1,TRBJ2-3,CATSDGWDTQYF,TGTGCCACCAGTGACGGTTGGGATACGCAGTATTTT
.,.,TRBV3-1/TRBV3-2,TRBJ1-6,CASSQDRGSLGAISPLHF,TGTGCCAGCAGCCAAGATAGGGGGTCACTGGGGGCAATTTCACCCCTCCACTTT